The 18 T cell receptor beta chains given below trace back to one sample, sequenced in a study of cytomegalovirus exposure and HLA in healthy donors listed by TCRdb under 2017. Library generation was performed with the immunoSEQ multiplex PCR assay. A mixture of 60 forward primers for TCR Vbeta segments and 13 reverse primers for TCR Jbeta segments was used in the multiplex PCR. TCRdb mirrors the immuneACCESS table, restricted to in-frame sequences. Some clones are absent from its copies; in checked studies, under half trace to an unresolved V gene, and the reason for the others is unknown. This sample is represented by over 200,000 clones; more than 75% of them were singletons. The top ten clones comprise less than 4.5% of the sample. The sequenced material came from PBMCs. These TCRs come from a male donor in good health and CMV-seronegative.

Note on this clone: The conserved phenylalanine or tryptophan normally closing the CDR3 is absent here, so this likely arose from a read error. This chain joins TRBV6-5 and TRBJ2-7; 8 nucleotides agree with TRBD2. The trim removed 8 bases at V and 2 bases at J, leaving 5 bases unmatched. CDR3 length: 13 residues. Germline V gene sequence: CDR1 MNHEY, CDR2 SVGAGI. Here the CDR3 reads CASARGETYEQYL. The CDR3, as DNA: TGTGCCAGCGCGCGGGGGGAAACCTACGAGCAGTACCTC.

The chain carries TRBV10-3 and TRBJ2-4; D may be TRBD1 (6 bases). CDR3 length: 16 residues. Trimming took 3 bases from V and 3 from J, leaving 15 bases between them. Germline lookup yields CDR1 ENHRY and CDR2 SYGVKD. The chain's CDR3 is CAISDRLGAGKNIQYF. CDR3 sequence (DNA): TGTGCCATCAGTGATAGGTTGGGGGCGGGCAAAAACATTCAGTACTTC.

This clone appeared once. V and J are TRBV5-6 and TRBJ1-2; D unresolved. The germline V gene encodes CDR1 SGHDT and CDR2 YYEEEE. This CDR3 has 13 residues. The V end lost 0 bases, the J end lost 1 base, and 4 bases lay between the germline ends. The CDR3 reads CASSLDSNYGYTF. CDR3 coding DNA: TGTGCCAGCAGCTTGGACAGTAACTATGGCTACACCTTC.

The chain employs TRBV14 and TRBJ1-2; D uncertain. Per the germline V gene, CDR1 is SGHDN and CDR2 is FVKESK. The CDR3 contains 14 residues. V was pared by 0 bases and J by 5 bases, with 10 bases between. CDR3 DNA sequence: TGTGCCAGCAGCCAAGATGCCGGGGTATATGGCTACACCTTC. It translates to CASSQDAGVYGYTF.

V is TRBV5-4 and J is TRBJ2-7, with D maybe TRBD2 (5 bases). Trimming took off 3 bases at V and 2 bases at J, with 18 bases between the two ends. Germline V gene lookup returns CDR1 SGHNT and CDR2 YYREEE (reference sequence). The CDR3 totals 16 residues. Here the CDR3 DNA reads TGTGCCAGCAGCTCGTTTTCTGGCGGGCCTCCCTACGAGCAGTACTTC. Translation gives CASSSFSGGPPYEQYF.

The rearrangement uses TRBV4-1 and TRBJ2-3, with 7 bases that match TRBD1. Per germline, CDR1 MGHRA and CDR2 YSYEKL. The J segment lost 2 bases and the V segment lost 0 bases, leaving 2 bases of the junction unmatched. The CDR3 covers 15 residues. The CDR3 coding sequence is TGCGCCAGCAGCCAAGATCAGGGGGACACAGATACGCAGTATTTT. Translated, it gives CASSQDQGDTDTQYF.

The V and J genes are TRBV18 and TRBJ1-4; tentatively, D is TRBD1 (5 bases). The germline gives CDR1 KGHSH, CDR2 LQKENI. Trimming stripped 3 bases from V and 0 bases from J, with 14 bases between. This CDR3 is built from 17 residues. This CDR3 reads CASSPLRPGATNEKLFF. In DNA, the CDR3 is TGTGCCAGCTCACCTTTGAGGCCGGGGGCAACTAATGAAAAACTGTTTTTT. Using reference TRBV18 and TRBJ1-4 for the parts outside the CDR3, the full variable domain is NAGVMQNPRHLVRRRGQEARLRCSPMKGHSHVYWYRQLPEEGLKFMVYLQKENIIDESGMPKERFSAEFPKEGPSILRIQQVVRGDSAAYFCASSPLRPGATNEKLFFGSGTQLSVL.

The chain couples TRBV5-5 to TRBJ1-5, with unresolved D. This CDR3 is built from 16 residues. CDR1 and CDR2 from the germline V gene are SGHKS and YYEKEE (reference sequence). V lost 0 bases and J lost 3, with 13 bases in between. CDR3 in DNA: TGTGCCAGCAGCTTGGATCCGGGTTCCGACAATCAGCCCCAGCATTTT. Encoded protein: CASSLDPGSDNQPQHF. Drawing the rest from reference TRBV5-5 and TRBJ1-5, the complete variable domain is DAGVTQSPTHLIKTRGQQVTLRCSPISGHKSVSWYQQVLGQGPQFIFQYYEKEERGRGNFPDRFSARQFPNYSSELNVNALLLGDSALYLCASSLDPGSDNQPQHFGDGTRLSIL.

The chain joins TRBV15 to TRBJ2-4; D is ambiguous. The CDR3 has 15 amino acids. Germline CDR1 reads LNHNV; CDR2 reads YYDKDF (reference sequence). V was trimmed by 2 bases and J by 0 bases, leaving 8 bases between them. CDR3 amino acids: CATSRKGEAKNIQYF. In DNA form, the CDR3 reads TGTGCCACCAGCAGAAAAGGAGAAGCCAAAAACATTCAGTACTTC.

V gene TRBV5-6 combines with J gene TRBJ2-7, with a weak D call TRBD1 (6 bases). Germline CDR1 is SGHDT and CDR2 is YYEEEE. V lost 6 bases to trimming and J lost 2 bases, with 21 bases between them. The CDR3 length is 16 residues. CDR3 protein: CASTQGIGLGPYEQYF. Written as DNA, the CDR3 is TGTGCCAGCACCCAGGGGATTGGGCTGGGGCCCTACGAGCAGTACTTC.

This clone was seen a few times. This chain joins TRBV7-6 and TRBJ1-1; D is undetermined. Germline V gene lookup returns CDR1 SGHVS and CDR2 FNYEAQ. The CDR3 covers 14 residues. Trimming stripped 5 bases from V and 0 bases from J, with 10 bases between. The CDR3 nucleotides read TGTGCCAGCAGCCAAGGCGGTTTGAACACTGAAGCTTTCTTT. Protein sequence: CASSQGGLNTEAFF.

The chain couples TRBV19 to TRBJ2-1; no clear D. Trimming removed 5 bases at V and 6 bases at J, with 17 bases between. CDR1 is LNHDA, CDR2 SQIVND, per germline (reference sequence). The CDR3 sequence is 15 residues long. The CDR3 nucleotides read TGTGCCAGTAGTCCCTGGCGGCTAGGATCCAATGAGCAGTTCTTC. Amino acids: CASSPWRLGSNEQFF. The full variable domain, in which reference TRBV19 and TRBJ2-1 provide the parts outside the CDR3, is DGGITQSPKYLFRKEGQNVTLSCEQNLNHDAMYWYRQDPGQGLRLIYYSQIVNDFQKGDIAEGYSVSREKKESFPLTVTSAQKNPTAFYLCASSPWRLGSNEQFFGPGTRLTVL.

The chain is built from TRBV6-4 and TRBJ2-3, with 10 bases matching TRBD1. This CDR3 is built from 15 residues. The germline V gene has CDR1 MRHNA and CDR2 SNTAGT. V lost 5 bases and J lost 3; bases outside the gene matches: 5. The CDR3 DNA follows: TGTGCCAGCAGTCCGACAGGGGGCGAGACAGATACGCAGTATTTT. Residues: CASSPTGGETDTQYF.

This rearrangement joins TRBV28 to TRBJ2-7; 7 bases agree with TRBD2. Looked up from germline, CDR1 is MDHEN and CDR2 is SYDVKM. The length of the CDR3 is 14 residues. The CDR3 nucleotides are TGTGCACCACCCTTGGGAGGGATTTCCTACGAGCAGTACTTC. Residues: CAPPLGGISYEQYF.

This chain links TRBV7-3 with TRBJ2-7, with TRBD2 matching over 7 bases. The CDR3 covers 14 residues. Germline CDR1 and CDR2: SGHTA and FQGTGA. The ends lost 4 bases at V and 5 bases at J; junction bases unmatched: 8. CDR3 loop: CASSSLGAGDEQYF. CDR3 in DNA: TGTGCCAGCAGCTCTTTAGGGGCGGGGGACGAGCAGTACTTC.

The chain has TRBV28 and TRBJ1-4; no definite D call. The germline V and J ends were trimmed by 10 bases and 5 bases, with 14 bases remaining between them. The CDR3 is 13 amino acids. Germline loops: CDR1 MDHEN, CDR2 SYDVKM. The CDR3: CATRPGWNEKLFF. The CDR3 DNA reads TGTGCCACCAGACCGGGGTGGAATGAAAAACTGTTTTTT. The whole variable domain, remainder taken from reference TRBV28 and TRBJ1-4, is DVKVTQSSRYLVKRTGEKVFLECVQDMDHENMFWYRQDPGLGLRLIYFSYDVKMKEKGDIPEGYSVSREKKERFSLILESASTNQTSMYLCATRPGWNEKLFFGSGTQLSVL.

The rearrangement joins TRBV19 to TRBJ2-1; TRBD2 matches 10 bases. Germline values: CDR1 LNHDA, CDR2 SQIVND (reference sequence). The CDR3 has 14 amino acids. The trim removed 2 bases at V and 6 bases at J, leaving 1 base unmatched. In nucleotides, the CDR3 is TGTGCCAGTAGTATACGACTAGCGGGCAATGAGCAGTTCTTC. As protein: CASSIRLAGNEQFF.

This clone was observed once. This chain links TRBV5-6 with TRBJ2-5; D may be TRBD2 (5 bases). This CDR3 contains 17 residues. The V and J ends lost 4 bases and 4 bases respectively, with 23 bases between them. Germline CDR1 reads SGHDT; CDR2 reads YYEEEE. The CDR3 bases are TGTGCCAGCAGCCCTCTTGTCACGGACGGAGCGGTAGAGACCCAGTACTTC. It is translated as CASSPLVTDGAVETQYF.